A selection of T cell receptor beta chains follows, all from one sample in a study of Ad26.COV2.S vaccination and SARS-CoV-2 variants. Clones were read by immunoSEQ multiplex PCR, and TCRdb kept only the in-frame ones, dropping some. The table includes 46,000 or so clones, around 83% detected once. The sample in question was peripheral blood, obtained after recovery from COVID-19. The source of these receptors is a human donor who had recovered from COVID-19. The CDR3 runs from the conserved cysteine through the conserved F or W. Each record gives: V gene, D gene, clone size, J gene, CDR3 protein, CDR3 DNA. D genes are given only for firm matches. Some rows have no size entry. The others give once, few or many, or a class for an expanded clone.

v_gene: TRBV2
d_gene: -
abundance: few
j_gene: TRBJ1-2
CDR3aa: CASSRDFNYGYTF
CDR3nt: TGTGCCAGCAGTAGGGACTTTAACTATGGCTACACCTTC

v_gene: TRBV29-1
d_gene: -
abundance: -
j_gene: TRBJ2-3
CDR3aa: CSVERGLDTQYF
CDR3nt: TGCAGCGTTGAGAGGGGTCTAGATACGCAGTATTTT

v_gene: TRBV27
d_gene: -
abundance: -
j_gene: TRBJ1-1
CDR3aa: CASSSPDRNTEAFF
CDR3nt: TGTGCCAGCAGTTCCCCGGACAGAAACACTGAAGCTTTCTTT

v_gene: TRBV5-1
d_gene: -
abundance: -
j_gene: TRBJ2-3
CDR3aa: CASSLGVGLHEDTQYF
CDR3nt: TGCGCCAGCAGCTTGGGCGTGGGTCTGCATGAAGATACGCAGTATTTT

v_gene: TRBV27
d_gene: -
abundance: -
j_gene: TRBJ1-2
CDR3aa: CAVSSGNGYTF
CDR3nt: TGTGCCGTCTCATCCGGAAATGGCTACACCTTC

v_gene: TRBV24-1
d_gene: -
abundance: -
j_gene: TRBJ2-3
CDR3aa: CATSDGGTDTQYF
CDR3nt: TGTGCCACCAGTGATGGCGGCACAGATACGCAGTATTTT

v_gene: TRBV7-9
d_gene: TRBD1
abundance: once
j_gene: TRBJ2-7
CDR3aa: CASSHWDRAYEQYF
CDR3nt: TGTGCCAGCAGCCACTGGGACAGGGCCTACGAGCAGTACTTC

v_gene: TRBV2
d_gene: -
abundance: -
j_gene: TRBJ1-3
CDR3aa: CARKGSGNTIYF
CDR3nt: TGTGCCAGAAAGGGATCTGGAAACACCATATATTTT

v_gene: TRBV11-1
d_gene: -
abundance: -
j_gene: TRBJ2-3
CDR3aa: CASSLTAGAVTDTQYF
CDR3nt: TGTGCCAGCAGCCTAACTGCAGGGGCGGTCACAGATACGCAGTATTTT

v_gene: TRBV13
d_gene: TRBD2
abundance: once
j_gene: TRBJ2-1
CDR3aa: CASTEIAGIRNEQFF
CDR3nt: TGTGCCAGCACCGAGATAGCGGGAATTCGCAATGAGCAGTTCTTC

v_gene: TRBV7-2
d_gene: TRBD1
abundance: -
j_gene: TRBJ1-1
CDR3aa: CASSPLQGVSGNTEAFF
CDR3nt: TGTGCCAGCAGCCCTCTTCAGGGGGTGAGCGGGAACACTGAAGCTTTCTTT

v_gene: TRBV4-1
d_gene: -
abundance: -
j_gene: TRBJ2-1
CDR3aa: CASSQDRYYSEQFF
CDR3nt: TGCGCCAGCAGCCAAGATCGGTACTACTCCGAGCAGTTCTTC

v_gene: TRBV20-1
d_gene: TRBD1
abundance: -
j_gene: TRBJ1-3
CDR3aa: CSASQGARNTIYF
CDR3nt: TGCAGTGCTAGTCAGGGGGCCAGAAACACCATATATTTT

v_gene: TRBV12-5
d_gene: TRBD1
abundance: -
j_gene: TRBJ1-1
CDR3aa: CASGLVGYVNRGYGTEAFF
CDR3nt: TGTGCTAGTGGTTTGGTAGGCTACGTAAACAGGGGGTATGGCACTGAAGCTTTCTTT

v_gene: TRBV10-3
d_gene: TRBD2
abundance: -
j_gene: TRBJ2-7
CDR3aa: CAIRVGTSGTYEQYF
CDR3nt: TGTGCCATCAGGGTCGGGACTAGCGGGACCTACGAGCAGTACTTC

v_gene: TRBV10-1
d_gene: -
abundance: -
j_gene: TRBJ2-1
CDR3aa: CASSLYNEQFF
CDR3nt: TGCGCCAGCAGTCTATACAATGAGCAATTCTTC

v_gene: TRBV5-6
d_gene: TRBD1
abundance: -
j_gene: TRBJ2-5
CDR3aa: CASSRGDRVAETQYF
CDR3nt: TGTGCCAGCAGCCGGGGGGACAGGGTGGCAGAGACCCAGTACTTC

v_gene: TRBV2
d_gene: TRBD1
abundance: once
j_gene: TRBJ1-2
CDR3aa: CASSFGTGDGYTF
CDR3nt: TGTGCCAGCTCCTTTGGGACAGGGGACGGCTACACCTTC

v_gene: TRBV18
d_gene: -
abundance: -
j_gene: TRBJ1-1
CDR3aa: CASSPSGTNTEAFF
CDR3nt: TGTGCCAGCTCACCATCAGGGACGAACACTGAAGCTTTCTTT

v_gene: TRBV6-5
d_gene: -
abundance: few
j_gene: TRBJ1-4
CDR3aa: CASARQFNEKLFF
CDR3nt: TGTGCCAGCGCCAGACAGTTTAATGAAAAACTGTTTTTT

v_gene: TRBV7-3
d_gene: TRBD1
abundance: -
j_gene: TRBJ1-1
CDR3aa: CASSQGGTEAFF
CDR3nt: TGTGCCAGCAGCCAGGGGGGGACTGAAGCTTTCTTT

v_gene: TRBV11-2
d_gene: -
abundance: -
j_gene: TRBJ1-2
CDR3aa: CASSLSGDLYTF
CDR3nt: TGTGCCAGCAGCTTATCTGGAGACCTCTACACCTTC

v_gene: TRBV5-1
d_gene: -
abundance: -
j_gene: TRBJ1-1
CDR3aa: CASSLAVGRGTEAFF
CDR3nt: TGCGCCAGCAGCTTGGCCGTTGGCAGAGGCACTGAAGCTTTCTTT

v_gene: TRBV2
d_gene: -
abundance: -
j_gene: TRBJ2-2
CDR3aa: CASSLLQPRTGELFF
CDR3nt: TGTGCCAGCAGCCTTCTTCAACCTCGAACCGGGGAGCTGTTTTTT

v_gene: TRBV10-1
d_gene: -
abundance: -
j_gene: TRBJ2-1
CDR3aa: CASSESGRGRNEQFF
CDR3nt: TGCGCCAGCAGTGAGTCTGGTCGGGGGAGGAATGAGCAGTTCTTC

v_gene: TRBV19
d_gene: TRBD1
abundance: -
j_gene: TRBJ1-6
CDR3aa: CASSRRTGERSPLHF
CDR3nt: TGTGCCAGTAGTCGAAGGACAGGGGAGAGATCACCCCTCCACTTT

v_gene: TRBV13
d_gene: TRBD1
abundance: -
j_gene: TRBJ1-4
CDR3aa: CASSSAHLTGGGEKLFF
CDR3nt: TGTGCCAGCAGCTCCGCCCACTTGACAGGGGGAGGTGAAAAACTGTTTTTT

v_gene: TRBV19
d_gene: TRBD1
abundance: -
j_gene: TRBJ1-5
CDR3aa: CASSDRDRGLGNQPQHF
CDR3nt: TGTGCCAGTAGTGACCGGGACAGGGGTTTGGGCAATCAGCCCCAGCATTTT

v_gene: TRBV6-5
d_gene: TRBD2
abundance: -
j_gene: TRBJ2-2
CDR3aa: CASSYGGVGTGELFF
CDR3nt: TGTGCCAGCAGTTACGGGGGGGTCGGCACCGGGGAGCTGTTTTTT

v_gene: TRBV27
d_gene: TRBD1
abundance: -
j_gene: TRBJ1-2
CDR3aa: CASTKATGSYGYTF
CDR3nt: TGTGCCAGCACTAAAGCGACAGGGAGCTATGGCTACACCTTC

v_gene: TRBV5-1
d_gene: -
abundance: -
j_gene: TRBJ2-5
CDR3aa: CASSLEQLQETQYF
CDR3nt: TGCGCCAGCAGCTTGGAGCAGCTTCAAGAGACCCAGTACTTC

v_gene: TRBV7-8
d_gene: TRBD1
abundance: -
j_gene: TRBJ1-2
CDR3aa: CASSLARTPGQGSGGYTF
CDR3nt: TGTGCCAGCAGCTTAGCCCGGACCCCGGGACAGGGATCTGGTGGCTACACCTTC

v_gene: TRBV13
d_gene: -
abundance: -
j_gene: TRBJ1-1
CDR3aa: CASSLVAGEAFF
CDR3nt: TGTGCCAGCAGCTTAGTGGCAGGAGAAGCTTTCTTT

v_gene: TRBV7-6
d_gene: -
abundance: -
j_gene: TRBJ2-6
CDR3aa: CASSSRGGLTGANVLTF
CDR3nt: TGTGCCAGCAGCTCGAGGGGGGGGCTCACTGGGGCCAACGTCCTGACTTTC

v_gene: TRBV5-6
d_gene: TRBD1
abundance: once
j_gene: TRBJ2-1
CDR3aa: CASSTGQGFDEQFF
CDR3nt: TGTGCCAGCAGCACAGGACAGGGGTTCGATGAGCAGTTCTTC

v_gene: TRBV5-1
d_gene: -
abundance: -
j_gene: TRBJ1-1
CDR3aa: CASSLDPWTEAFF
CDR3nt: TGCGCCAGCAGCTTGGACCCCTGGACTGAAGCTTTCTTT

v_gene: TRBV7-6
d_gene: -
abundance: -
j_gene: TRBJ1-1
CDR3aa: CASSLDAGNTEAFF
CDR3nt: TGTGCCAGCAGCTTAGATGCAGGGAACACTGAAGCTTTCTTT

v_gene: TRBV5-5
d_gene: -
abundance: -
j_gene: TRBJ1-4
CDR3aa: CATHRGTNEKLFF
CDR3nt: TGTGCCACCCACCGGGGAACAAATGAAAAACTGTTTTTT

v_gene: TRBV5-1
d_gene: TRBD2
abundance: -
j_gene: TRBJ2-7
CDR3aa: CASSLAETSGSIYEQYF
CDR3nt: TGCGCCAGCAGCTTGGCTGAAACTAGCGGGAGTATTTACGAGCAGTACTTC

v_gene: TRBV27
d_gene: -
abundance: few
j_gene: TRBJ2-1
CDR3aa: CASSLGHKSSYNEQFF
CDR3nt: TGTGCCAGCAGTTTGGGGCACAAGAGCTCCTACAATGAGCAGTTCTTC

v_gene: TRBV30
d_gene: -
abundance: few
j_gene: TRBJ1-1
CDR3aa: CAWGQGTTEAFF
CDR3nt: TGTGCCTGGGGTCAGGGGACGACTGAAGCTTTCTTT

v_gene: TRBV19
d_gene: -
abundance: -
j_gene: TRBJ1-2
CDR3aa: CASTLGRTYGYTF
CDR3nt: TGTGCCAGTACCCTGGGGCGGACCTATGGCTACACCTTC

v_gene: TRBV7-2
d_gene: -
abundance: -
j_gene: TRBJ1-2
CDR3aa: CASSYRQVANYGYTF
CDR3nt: TGTGCCAGCAGCTACAGACAGGTTGCTAACTATGGCTACACCTTC

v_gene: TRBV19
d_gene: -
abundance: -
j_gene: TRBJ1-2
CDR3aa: CASSSTGWEDYGYTF
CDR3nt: TGTGCCAGTAGTAGTACAGGTTGGGAGGACTATGGCTACACCTTC

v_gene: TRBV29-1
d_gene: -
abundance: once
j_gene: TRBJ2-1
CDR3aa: CSFRGGPSYNEQFF
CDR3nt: TGCAGCTTTAGGGGGGGGCCCTCCTACAATGAGCAGTTCTTC

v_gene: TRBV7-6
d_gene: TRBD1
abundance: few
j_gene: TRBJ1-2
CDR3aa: CASSGSGGGYGYTF
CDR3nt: TGTGCCAGCAGCGGCTCAGGGGGCGGGTATGGCTACACCTTC

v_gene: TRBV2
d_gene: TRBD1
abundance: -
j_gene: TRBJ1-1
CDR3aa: CASSGDRNTEAFF
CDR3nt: TGTGCCAGCAGCGGGGACAGGAACACTGAAGCTTTCTTT